The clone carrying this TCR delta chain has a single count. This is likely an artifact of a read error, given a far larger clone one base away. TCRdb reprocessed the RT-PCR reads using CATT. This sample has nearly 8,000 delta-chain clones, with 14% to 15% found just once. This sample is drawn from a study of gamma-delta T cells after stem cell transplantation. The trim removed 5 bases at V and 0 bases at J, leaving 14 bases unmatched. The CDR3 has 18 amino acids. Germline CDR1 reads GEAIGNYY; CDR2 reads EKD. Material for sequencing was gamma-delta T cells. The TCR was taken from a human donor. It is not recorded whose cells these are; they may come from a transplant donor. This chain uses TRDV2 with TRDJ1; 10 nucleotides align to TRDD3. DNA of the CDR3: TGTGCCTGTGCCAGGGACTGGGGGATCCCGTTTGACACCGATAAACTCATCTTT. Translated, it gives CACARDWGIPFDTDKLIF.